This TCR beta chain comes out of a study of radiation and T cells in renal cell carcinoma. Deletions cut 1 base from V and 2 bases from J, with 9 bases between. CDR3 length: 15 amino acids. Germline CDR1 reads LGHNA; CDR2 reads YSLEER. Measured with immunoSEQ multiplex PCR; TCRdb has only the in-frame clones, and not every one. The sample has around 74,000 clones; 75% to 90% are singletons. The time point was: blood 4 weeks post-SBRT, at nephrectomy. Treatment here: 15 Gy SBRT to primary tumor, nephrectomy 4 weeks later. Serial blood draws occurred at baseline and 2 and 4 weeks post-SBRT. This renal cell carcinoma was of the clear cell type.

The input for sequencing was blood, taken from a patient whose treatment included radiotherapy and nephrectomy. The receptor's source is a woman aged 55-75 years with renal cell carcinoma. The chain links TRBV4-3 to TRBJ2-1; D unclear. This CDR3 reads CASSQVSRPYNEQFF. The CDR3 DNA sequence: TGCGCCAGCAGCCAAGTTAGCAGACCCTACAATGAGCAGTTCTTC.